These 27 T cell receptor beta chains share one sample of origin, sequenced in a study of spatial heterogeneity in lung cancer. Study outcomes and limitations: Counts that tracked tumor mutation counts were those of expanded intratumoral alpha and beta TCRs.

Time point of the sample: sample taken at primary tumor resection. TCRdb independently ran MiXCR on the 5' RACE reads; one entry per CDR3 protein. The sample lists about 6,500 distinct CDR3 sequences, about an eighth occurring once. For these TCRs, the target antigens are not known. This specimen was lung tumor tissue, taken at surgery. All receptors derive from a male donor with early-stage non-small cell lung cancer.

In this sample, this clonotype is medium-sized. A library prepared for alpha chains yielded this beta chain as an off-target read; its size is of little meaning. The chain links TRBV10-2 to TRBJ2-4; D uncertain. The CDR3 has 14 residues. CDR1 is WSHSY and CDR2 is SAAADI in the germline V gene. The V end was cut by 0 bases, the J end by 8 bases, with 11 bases between. CDR3 sequence: CASSESRGRHIQYF. CDR3 bases: TGCGCCAGCAGTGAGTCGCGTGGTAGGCACATTCAGTACTTC.

This clonotype was seen repeatedly, ten times or more. This beta chain appears as a stray read in a library generated for alpha chains; its size is not informative. The chain has TRBV7-8 and TRBJ2-2; D uncertain. The V gene's germline CDR1 is SGHVS and CDR2 FQNEAQ. This CDR3 region has 15 residues. Trimming pared 6 bases from V and 3 bases from J, leaving 14 bases between. This CDR3 reads CASRTTGTDTGELFF. The DNA for the CDR3 is TGTGCCAGCAGAACAACTGGTACCGACACCGGGGAGCTGTTTTTT.

The sample holds many counts of this clonotype. This beta chain appears as a stray read in a library generated for alpha chains; its size is not informative. The chain's CDR3 is CASSSRGIHEQYF. In nucleotides, the CDR3 is TGTGCCAGCAGCTCAAGGGGGATCCACGAGCAGTACTTC. The J gene is TRBJ2-7, the V gene TRBV14; the D gene is possibly TRBD1 (6 bases). The V gene lost 5 bases and the J gene lost 5 bases, with 13 bases spanning the gap. Germline V gives CDR1 SGHDN, CDR2 FVKESK. CDR3 length: 13 amino acids.

Note on this clonotype: This beta chain is off target for a library built for alpha chains, so its abundance means little. As DNA, the CDR3 is TGTGCCAGCAGCGGCGTACAGAACTACGAGCAGTACTTC. This translates into CASSGVQNYEQYF. V usage is TRBV7-9 and J usage is TRBJ2-7; D not certain. V lost 5 bases and J lost 3, with 11 bases in between. From germline, CDR1 is SEHNR and CDR2 FQNEAQ (reference sequence). The CDR3 spans 13 residues.

In this sample, this clonotype turned up a few times. Since the library was made to target alpha chains, this beta chain is a stray read and its abundance is not meaningful. The chain couples TRBV2 to TRBJ1-3; unclear D gene. The CDR3 length is 16 residues. The germline gives CDR1 SNHLY, CDR2 FYNNEI. Deletions cut 7 bases from V and 1 base from J, with 17 bases between. CDR3: CASTSTRGGSGNTIYF. CDR3 nucleotide sequence: TGTGCCAGCACGTCGACTCGCGGAGGTTCTGGAAACACCATATATTTT.

By share, this clonotype ranks as medium-sized. Since the library was made to target alpha chains, this beta chain is a stray read and its abundance is not meaningful. CDR3 in amino acids: CSAGQGEAFF. The CDR3 DNA reads TGCAGTGCTGGACAGGGTGAAGCTTTCTTT. V and J are TRBV20-1 and TRBJ1-1; 8 bases align to TRBD1. Germline V gene data show CDR1 as DFQATT and CDR2 as SNEGSKA (reference sequence). The CDR3 is 10 amino acids. V shed 5 bases and J 7 bases; nucleotides not matched to a gene: 0.

This clonotype is medium-sized in the sample. With the library built for alpha chains, this beta chain is off target and its frequency is not meaningful. V is TRBV20-1 and J is TRBJ1-2; 7 nucleotides agree with TRBD1. The length of the CDR3 is 14 residues. Germline V CDR1 and CDR2: DFQATT, SNEGSKA (reference sequence). Trimming removed 0 bases from V and 3 bases from J; junction bases left unmatched: 4. DNA for the CDR3: TGCAGTGCTAGAGAGCTTGGGACAGACTATGGCTACACCTTC. Its translation is CSARELGTDYGYTF.

This clonotype was picked up many times. Because this beta chain is a stray read in a library intended to capture alpha chains, its abundance should not be given much weight. The chain has TRBV11-2 and TRBJ2-5; TRBD2 matches at 8 bases. Per the germline V gene, CDR1 is SGHAT and CDR2 is FQNNGV. The CDR3 has 16 amino acids. The ends lost 5 bases at V and 5 bases at J; junction bases unmatched: 13. This CDR3 reads CASSLQPGLVLETQYF. CDR3 sequence (DNA): TGTGCCAGCAGCCTGCAACCGGGACTAGTATTGGAGACCCAGTACTTC. Combining the CDR3 with reference TRBV11-2 and TRBJ2-5 gives the whole variable domain EAGVAQSPRYKIIEKRQSVAFWCNPISGHATLYWYQQILGQGPKLLIQFQNNGVVDDSQLPKDRFSAERLKGVDSTLKIQPAKLEDSAVYLCASSLQPGLVLETQYFGPGTRLLVL.

This clonotype was found many times. This beta chain represents an off-target read in a library built for alpha chains; its size is of limited meaning. V and J are TRBV5-4 and TRBJ1-2, with D uncertain. CDR1 is SGHNT and CDR2 is YYREEE in the germline V gene (reference sequence). The CDR3 contains 16 residues. The V end lost 5 bases, the J end lost 5 bases, and 22 bases lay between the germline ends. The CDR3 here is CASSRGTSSGGYGYTF. CDR3 nucleotides: TGTGCCAGCAGTCGTGGAACGAGTTCAGGAGGGTATGGCTACACCTTC. Full variable domain (outside the CDR3, taken from reference TRBV5-4 and TRBJ1-2): ETGVTQSPTHLIKTRGQQVTLRCSSQSGHNTVSWYQQALGQGPQFIFQYYREEENGRGNFPPRFSGLQFPNYSSELNVNALELDDSALYLCASSRGTSSGGYGYTFGSGTRLTVV.

This clonotype was picked up many times. As an off-target read in a library built for alpha chains, this beta chain has a frequency of little significance. This rearrangement joins TRBV20-1 to TRBJ2-5; the match to TRBD1 covers 7 bases. The length of the CDR3 is 13 residues. Germline V gives CDR1 DFQATT, CDR2 SNEGSKA (reference sequence). The J segment lost 2 bases and the V segment lost 6 bases, leaving 6 bases of the junction unmatched. The CDR3 bases are TGCAGTGCGTCCCCGGGACAGCAAGAGACCCAGTACTTC. This sequence encodes CSASPGQQETQYF.

This clonotype qualifies as medium-sized. Found in a library prepared for alpha chains, this beta chain is an off-target read, and its abundance has little meaning. V gene TRBV20-1 combines with J gene TRBJ2-3; D uncertain. Germline V gives CDR1 DFQATT, CDR2 SNEGSKA (reference sequence). The CDR3 covers 12 residues. Deletions cut 6 bases from V and 5 bases from J, with 12 bases between. This CDR3 reads CSAESEGDTQYF. For the CDR3, the DNA is TGCAGTGCGGAATCGGAAGGAGATACGCAGTATTTT.

This clonotype was counted many times. This beta chain slipped into a library made for alpha chains as a stray read, so its size is not meaningful. The rearrangement links TRBV30 to TRBJ2-3, with 10 bases identical to TRBD2. V lost 7 bases and J lost 6; bases outside the gene matches: 10. CDR3 size: 14 residues. CDR1 is GTSNPN, CDR2 SVGIG, per germline (reference sequence). CDR3 nucleotide sequence: TGTGCCTTATCACTAGCGGGGCTACGGGATACGCAGTATTTT. It codes for CALSLAGLRDTQYF.

By share of the sample, this clonotype is medium-sized. Within a library made for alpha chains, this beta chain is off target, and its count is uninformative. The chain links TRBV28 to TRBJ1-4, with unresolved D. The germline V and J ends were trimmed by 6 bases and 0 bases, with 14 bases remaining between them. This CDR3 comprises 16 residues. Germline CDR1 and CDR2: MDHEN and SYDVKM. The CDR3 reads CASSLQTAPTNEKLFF. The CDR3 DNA sequence: TGTGCCAGCAGCCTCCAGACCGCCCCAACTAATGAAAAACTGTTTTTT.

This clonotype appeared many times. Found in a library prepared for alpha chains, this beta chain is an off-target read, and its abundance has little meaning. The chain employs TRBV27 and TRBJ2-7; 8 bases are shared with TRBD1. V dropped 2 bases and J dropped 6; count of bases not matched to a gene: 3. The CDR3 contains 13 residues. From germline, CDR1 is MNHEY and CDR2 SMNVEV (reference sequence). CDR3 loop: CASSLDRGGEQYF. In DNA form, the CDR3 reads TGTGCCAGCAGTTTAGACAGGGGTGGCGAGCAGTACTTC.

In this sample, this clonotype turned up many times. This beta chain was picked up by a library intended for alpha chains and is off target, so its count carries little meaning. This chain uses TRBV10-3 with TRBJ2-1, with D hard to call. Germline CDR1 is ENHRY and CDR2 is SYGVKD. The length of the CDR3 is 13 residues. The ends were cut back, 6 bases at V and 2 bases at J, with 8 bases in the middle. CDR3 residues: CAISTDTYNEQFF. For the CDR3, the DNA is TGTGCCATCAGCACTGATACCTACAATGAGCAGTTCTTC.

This clonotype was counted at least ten times. Little can be read into the size of this beta chain, an off-target read in a library designed for alpha chains. The genes are TRBV12-3 or TRBV12-4 and TRBJ1-1; maybe TRBD1 (6 bases). The V gene lost 3 bases and the J gene lost 10 bases, with 12 bases spanning the gap. CDR3 length: 12 residues. The CDR3 DNA is TGTGCCAGCAGTTTTGGGGGGCGTCCAGCTTTCTTT. Its protein is CASSFGGRPAFF.

This clonotype was seen repeatedly, ten times or more. This beta chain is an off-target read within a library intended for alpha chains, so its frequency means little. The J gene is TRBJ2-3, the V gene TRBV7-2; the match to TRBD1 covers 9 bases. CDR1 and CDR2 from the germline V gene are SGHTA and FQGNSA. The CDR3 length is 17 residues. Germline trimming cut 5 bases from V and 4 bases from J; bases unmatched to any gene: 13. CDR3 in amino acids: CASSQQGQGSLADTQYF. The CDR3 DNA is TGTGCCAGCAGCCAGCAGGGACAGGGCTCTCTCGCAGATACGCAGTATTTT.

Details on this clonotype: With the library built for alpha chains, this beta chain is off target and its frequency is not meaningful. This chain connects TRBV6-5 to TRBJ2-3; 12 bases map to TRBD2. Germline V gene lookup returns CDR1 MNHEY and CDR2 SVGAGI. The junction had 4 bases not matched to a gene; V was cut back by 0 bases and J by 0 bases. There are 18 residues in the CDR3. CDR3 in amino acids: CASSYSTSGRTSTDTQYF. In nucleotides, the CDR3 is TGTGCCAGCAGTTACTCGACTAGCGGGAGAACAAGCACAGATACGCAGTATTTT.

In regard to this clonotype: Within a library made for alpha chains, this beta chain is off target, and its count is uninformative. This chain uses TRBV6-6 with TRBJ1-1; possible D gene TRBD1, 6 bases. CDR1 is MNHNY, CDR2 SVGAGI, per germline (reference sequence). This CDR3 has 12 residues. V lost 6 bases and J 6 bases, leaving 11 bases between the germline ends. In nucleotides, the CDR3 is TGTGCCAGCAGCCGACAGGAAGCTGAAGCTTTCTTT. Translation gives CASSRQEAEAFF.

This clonotype was counted at least ten times. This beta chain is off target for a library built for alpha chains, so its abundance means little. For the CDR3, the DNA is TGCAGTGCTAGAGAGGCTAGTGGGTTTACAGATACGCAGTATTTT. Its protein is CSAREASGFTDTQYF. The chain is built from TRBV20-1 and TRBJ2-3; D call uncertain. From germline, CDR1 is DFQATT and CDR2 SNEGSKA (reference sequence). The CDR3 runs 15 residues. V shed 0 bases and J shed 3 bases, with 13 bases lying between them.

This clonotype was counted at least ten times. This beta chain turned up in a library designed for alpha chains; as an off-target read, its abundance says little. V is TRBV6-2 or TRBV6-3 and J is TRBJ2-1, with TRBD2 identical over 7 bases. Trimming removed 6 bases from V and 8 bases from J; junction bases left unmatched: 10. Germline assignment: CDR1 MNHEY and CDR2 SVGEGT. The CDR3 is 14 amino acids. CDR3 sequence (DNA): TGTGCCAGCAGAGAGCGGGGCCGAGGGTATGAGCAGTTCTTC. Its translation: CASRERGRGYEQFF.

This clonotype was observed many times. This beta chain is an unintended read in a library built for alpha chains; its size means little. This chain joins TRBV10-3 and TRBJ1-1; D unresolved. CDR3 size: 12 residues. The V gene's germline CDR1 is ENHRY and CDR2 SYGVKD. V was cut by 3 bases and J by 10 bases, with 12 bases left in between. The CDR3 DNA follows: TGTGCCATCAGTGATAAGGGCCGGGGAGCTTTCTTT. This codes for CAISDKGRGAFF.

This clonotype came up many times. Being off target in a library aimed at alpha chains, this beta chain has a size of little meaning. This chain uses TRBV12-3 or TRBV12-4 with TRBJ1-5; a possible D gene is TRBD1 (6 bases). V was pared by 4 bases and J by 2 bases, with 9 bases between. The CDR3 runs 14 residues. This chain's CDR3 is CASSSSGGNQPQHF. Written as DNA, the CDR3 is TGTGCCAGCAGTTCTTCAGGGGGCAATCAGCCCCAGCATTTT.

By sample fraction, this clonotype is medium-sized. The library was designed around alpha chains, so this beta chain is a stray read whose abundance carries little weight. J is TRBJ2-1 and V is TRBV20-1; TRBD2 matches 9 bases. J gave up 7 bases and V 6 bases, and 13 bases lay outside the gene matches. From germline, CDR1 is DFQATT and CDR2 SNEGSKA (reference sequence). This CDR3 comprises 15 residues. The CDR3 DNA sequence: TGCAGTGCCCCTCCTGGCGGGAGGGCGTGGAATGAGCAGTTCTTC. It translates to CSAPPGGRAWNEQFF.

In regard to this clonotype: Because the library targeted alpha chains, this beta chain is an off-target read whose size means little. The chain uses TRBV12-3 or TRBV12-4 and TRBJ1-5, with 7 positions matching TRBD1. J was trimmed by 3 bases and V by 6 bases; bases with no gene match: 5. The CDR3 runs 14 residues. The CDR3 here is CASRAGQFNQPQHF. In DNA, the CDR3 is TGTGCCAGCAGAGCGGGACAGTTCAATCAGCCCCAGCATTTT.

Many counts were recorded for this clonotype. For a library built for alpha chains, this beta chain is a stray read; little rests on its size. This chain joins TRBV7-8 and TRBJ1-1, with 7 nucleotides matching TRBD1. Germline V gene sequence: CDR1 SGHVS, CDR2 FQNEAQ. V was clipped by 6 bases and J by 3 bases; unmatched bases: 7. This CDR3 contains 14 residues. This CDR3 reads CASRPGQEYTEAFF. CDR3 bases: TGTGCCAGCAGGCCCGGACAGGAGTACACTGAAGCTTTCTTT.

This clonotype was recorded at least ten times. Found in a library prepared for alpha chains, this beta chain is an off-target read, and its abundance has little meaning. The chain couples TRBV9 to TRBJ2-2; 7 positions match TRBD1. From germline, CDR1 is SGDLS and CDR2 YYNGEE. The junction had 5 bases not matched to a gene; V was cut back by 2 bases and J by 4 bases. The CDR3 is 15 amino acids. The CDR3 DNA is TGTGCCAGCAGCGTCGACAGGGCGGGCACCGGGGAGCTGTTTTTT. Its translation: CASSVDRAGTGELFF. The entire variable domain, with the rest obtained from reference TRBV9 and TRBJ2-2, is as follows: DSGVTQTPKHLITATGQRVTLRCSPRSGDLSVYWYQQSLDQGLQFLIQYYNGEERAKGNILERFSAQQFPDLHSELNLSSLELGDSALYFCASSVDRAGTGELFFGEGSRLTVL.